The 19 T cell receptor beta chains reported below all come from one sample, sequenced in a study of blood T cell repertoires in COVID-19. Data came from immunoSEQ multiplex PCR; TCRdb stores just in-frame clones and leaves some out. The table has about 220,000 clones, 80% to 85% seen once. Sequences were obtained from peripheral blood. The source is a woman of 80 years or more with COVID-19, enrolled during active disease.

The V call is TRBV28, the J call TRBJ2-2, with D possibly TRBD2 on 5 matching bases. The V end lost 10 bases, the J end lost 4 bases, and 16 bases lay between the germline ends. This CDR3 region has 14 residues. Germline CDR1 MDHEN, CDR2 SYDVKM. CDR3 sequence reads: CATVRAASTGELFF. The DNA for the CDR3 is TGTGCCACGGTGAGGGCAGCTTCCACCGGGGAGCTGTTTTTT.

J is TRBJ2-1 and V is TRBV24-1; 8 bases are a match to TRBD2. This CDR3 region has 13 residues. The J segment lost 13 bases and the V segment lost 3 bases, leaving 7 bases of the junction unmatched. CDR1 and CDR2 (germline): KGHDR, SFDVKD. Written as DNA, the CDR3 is TGTGCCACCAGTGATAGCGGACTAGCCCCACAGTTCTTC. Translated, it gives CATSDSGLAPQFF.

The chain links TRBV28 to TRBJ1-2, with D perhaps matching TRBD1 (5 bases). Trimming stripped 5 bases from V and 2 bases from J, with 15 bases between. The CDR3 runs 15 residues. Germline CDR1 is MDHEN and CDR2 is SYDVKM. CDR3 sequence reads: CASSQGGGANYGYTF. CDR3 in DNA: TGTGCCAGCAGTCAGGGCGGCGGGGCCAACTATGGCTACACCTTC.

The chain's CDR3 is CASSHGGSNTEAFF. CDR3 nucleotide sequence: TGTGCCAGCAGCCATGGAGGGTCTAACACTGAAGCTTTCTTT. The chain couples TRBV3-1 (or the pseudogene TRBV3-2) to TRBJ1-1; D is unclear. Looked up from germline, CDR1 is LGHDT and CDR2 is YNNKEL (reference sequence). The CDR3 is 14 residues long. Between the trimmed V and J ends, which lost 3 bases and 2 bases, there was a span of 10 bases.

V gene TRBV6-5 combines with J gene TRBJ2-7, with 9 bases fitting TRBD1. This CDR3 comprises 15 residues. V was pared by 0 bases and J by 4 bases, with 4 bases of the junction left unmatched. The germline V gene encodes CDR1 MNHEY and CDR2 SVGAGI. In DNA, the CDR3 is TGTGCCAGCAGTTACTCGGACAGGGGTCCTTACGAGCAGTACTTC. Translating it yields CASSYSDRGPYEQYF.

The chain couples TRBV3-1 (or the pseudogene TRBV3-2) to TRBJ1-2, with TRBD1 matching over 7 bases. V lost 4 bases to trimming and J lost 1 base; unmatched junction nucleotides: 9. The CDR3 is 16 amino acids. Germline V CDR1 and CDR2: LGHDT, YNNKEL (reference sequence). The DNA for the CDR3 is TGTGCCAGCAGCCTCCGCGGAGGGGGCAATAACTATGGCTACACCTTC. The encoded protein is CASSLRGGGNNYGYTF.

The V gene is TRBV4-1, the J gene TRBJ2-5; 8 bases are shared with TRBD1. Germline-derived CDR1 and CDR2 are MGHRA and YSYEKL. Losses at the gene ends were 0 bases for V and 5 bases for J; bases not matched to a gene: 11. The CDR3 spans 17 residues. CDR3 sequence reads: CASSQDGQGATWETQYF. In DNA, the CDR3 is TGCGCCAGCAGCCAAGATGGCCAGGGGGCCACTTGGGAGACCCAGTACTTC.

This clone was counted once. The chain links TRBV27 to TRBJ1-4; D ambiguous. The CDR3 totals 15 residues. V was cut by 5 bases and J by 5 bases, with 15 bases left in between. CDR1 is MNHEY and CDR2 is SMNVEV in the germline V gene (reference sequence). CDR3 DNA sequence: TGTGCCAGCAGTCAACCGCGGGGAGGGAATGAAAAACTGTTTTTT. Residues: CASSQPRGGNEKLFF.

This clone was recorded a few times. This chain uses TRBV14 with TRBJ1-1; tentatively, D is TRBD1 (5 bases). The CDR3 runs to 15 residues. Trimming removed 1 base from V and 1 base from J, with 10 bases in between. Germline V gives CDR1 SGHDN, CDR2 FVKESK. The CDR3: CASSQVDRSNTEAFF. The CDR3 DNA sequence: TGTGCCAGCAGCCAAGTTGACAGATCGAACACTGAAGCTTTCTTT.

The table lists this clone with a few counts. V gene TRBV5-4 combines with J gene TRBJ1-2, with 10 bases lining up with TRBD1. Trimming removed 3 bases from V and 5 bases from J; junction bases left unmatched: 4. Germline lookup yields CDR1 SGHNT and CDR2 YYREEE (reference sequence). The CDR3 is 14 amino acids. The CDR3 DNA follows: TGTGCCAGCAGCTCTACGGGACAGGGGTATGGCTACACCTTC. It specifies CASSSTGQGYGYTF.

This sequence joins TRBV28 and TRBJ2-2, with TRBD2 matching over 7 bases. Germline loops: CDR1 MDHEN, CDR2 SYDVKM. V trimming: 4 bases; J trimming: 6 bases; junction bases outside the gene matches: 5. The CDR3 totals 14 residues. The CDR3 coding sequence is TGTGCCAGCAGTTCCGGGACTAAACCCGGGGAGCTGTTTTTT. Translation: CASSSGTKPGELFF.

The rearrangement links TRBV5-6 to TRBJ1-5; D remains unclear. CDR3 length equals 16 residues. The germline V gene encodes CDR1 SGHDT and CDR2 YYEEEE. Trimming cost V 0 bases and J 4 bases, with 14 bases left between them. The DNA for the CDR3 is TGTGCCAGCAGCTTGGGGGCCCGGGGAGGGAATCAGCCCCAGCATTTT. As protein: CASSLGARGGNQPQHF.

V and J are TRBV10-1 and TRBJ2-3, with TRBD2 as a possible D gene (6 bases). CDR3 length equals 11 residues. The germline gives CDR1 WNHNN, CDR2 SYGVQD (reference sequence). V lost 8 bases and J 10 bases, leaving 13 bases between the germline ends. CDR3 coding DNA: TGCGCCAGCGCCGGGGAGGCCCCGCAGTATTTT. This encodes CASAGEAPQYF.

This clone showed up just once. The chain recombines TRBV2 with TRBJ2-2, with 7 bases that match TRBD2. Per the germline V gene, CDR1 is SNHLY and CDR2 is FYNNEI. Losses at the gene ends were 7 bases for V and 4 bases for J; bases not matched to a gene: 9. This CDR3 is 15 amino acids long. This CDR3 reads CASTRAGTGTGELFF. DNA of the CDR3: TGTGCCAGCACACGAGCGGGGACGGGCACCGGGGAGCTGTTTTTT. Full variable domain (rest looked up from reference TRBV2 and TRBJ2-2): EPEVTQTPSHQVTQMGQEVILRCVPISNHLYFYWYRQILGQKVEFLVSFYNNEISEKSEIFDDQFSVERPDGSNFTLKIRSTKLEDSAMYFCASTRAGTGTGELFFGEGSRLTVL.

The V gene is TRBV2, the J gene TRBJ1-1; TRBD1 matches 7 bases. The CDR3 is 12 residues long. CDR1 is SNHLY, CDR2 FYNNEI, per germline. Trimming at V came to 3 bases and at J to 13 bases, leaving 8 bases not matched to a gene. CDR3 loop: CASSDQGQSGFF. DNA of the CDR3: TGTGCCAGCAGTGATCAGGGACAGTCGGGTTTCTTT.

The CDR3 region has the DNA TGTGCCAGCAGCCGCGGGGGCTCCGCCAATGAGCAGTTCTTC. It yields the protein CASSRGGSANEQFF. The rearrangement links TRBV5-8 to TRBJ2-1; the D gene is possibly TRBD2 (7 bases). CDR3 length: 14 residues. Germline V gene data show CDR1 as SGHTS and CDR2 as YDEGEE. V lost 4 bases to trimming and J lost 6 bases, with 14 bases between them.

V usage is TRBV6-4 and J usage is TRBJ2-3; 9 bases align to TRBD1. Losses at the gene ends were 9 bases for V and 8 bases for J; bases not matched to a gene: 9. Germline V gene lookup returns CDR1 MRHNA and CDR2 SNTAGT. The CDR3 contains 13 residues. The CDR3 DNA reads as TGTGCCAGTGGGGACAGGGCCTTAGGTACGCAGTATTTT. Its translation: CASGDRALGTQYF.

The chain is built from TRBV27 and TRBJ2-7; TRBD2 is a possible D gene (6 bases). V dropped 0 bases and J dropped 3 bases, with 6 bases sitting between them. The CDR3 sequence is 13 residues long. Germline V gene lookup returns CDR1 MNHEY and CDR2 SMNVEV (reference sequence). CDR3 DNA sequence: TGTGCCAGCAGTTTATCGGGAGGCTACGAGCAGTACTTC. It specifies CASSLSGGYEQYF.

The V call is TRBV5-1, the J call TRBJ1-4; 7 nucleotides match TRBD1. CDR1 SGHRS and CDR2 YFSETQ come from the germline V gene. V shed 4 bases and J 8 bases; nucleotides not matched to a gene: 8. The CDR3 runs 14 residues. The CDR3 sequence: CASSPWTGDEKLFF. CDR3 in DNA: TGCGCCAGCAGCCCCTGGACAGGCGACGAAAAACTGTTTTTT.